This is a list of T cell receptor beta chains from one sample in a study of blood T cells in healthy people across ages. TCRdb redid the calling of the 5' RACE reads with MiXCR, one entry per CDR3 protein. The profile shows about 970,000 distinct CDR3 sequences, just over 50% of them singletons. Sequenced input: blood. These receptors were collected from an older woman in good health. The conserved cysteine and the conserved F or W are not part of the CDR3 here.

V gene	J gene	CDR3 protein
TRBV28	TRBJ1-2	ASSSRIPGQGYGYT
TRBV6-6	TRBJ2-7	ASSDRTGYEQY
TRBV2	.	ASQTSGTGGETQY
TRBV3-1	TRBJ2-7	ASSRTGTKCEQY
TRBV7-6	TRBJ2-5	ASSSRHIQETQY
TRBV12-3/TRBV12-4	TRBJ2-6	ASSPPGPMPHSGANVLT
TRBV5-1	TRBJ1-1	ASSFGEGATEAF
TRBV12-5	TRBJ2-1	ASGSHYTSSYNEQF
TRBV6-5	TRBJ2-7	ASSYRFSGSESYEQY
TRBV18	TRBJ2-3	ASSPAPSGRLTDTQY
TRBV4-2	TRBJ1-2	ASSQGAGYT
TRBV11-3	TRBJ2-3	ASSPGGNTDTQY
TRBV4-3	TRBJ1-6	VSSQVGISPLH
TRBV6-2/TRBV6-3	TRBJ1-5	ANPGTPGANQPQH
TRBV7-8	TRBJ2-3	ANSLSTETDTQY
TRBV6-6	TRBJ1-2	ASSYEPLDYGYT
TRBV18	TRBJ1-6	ASSRNRDRDSPLH
TRBV5-4	TRBJ1-6	ASSMDRDVDSPLH
TRBV6-5	.	ASRLGRSGAYEQY
TRBV6-2/TRBV6-3	TRBJ2-3	ASLGHLTDTQY
TRBV3-1	TRBJ1-5	ASSQVAGGEPQH
TRBV12-3/TRBV12-4	TRBJ1-2	ASSTGGDYGYT
TRBV29-1	TRBJ2-7	SVRTGGINEQY
TRBV7-2	TRBJ2-2	ASSRRGGINTGELF
TRBV12-3/TRBV12-4	TRBJ1-4	ASSPYQSTNEKLF
TRBV15	TRBJ2-2	ATSRAIESNTGELF
TRBV6-2/TRBV6-3	TRBJ1-1	ASSYWVNTEAF
TRBV25-1	TRBJ2-1	ASSAERGRYNEQF
TRBV7-4	TRBJ2-3	ASSQGTVASLYEQY
TRBV6-5	TRBJ2-6	ASSYFRGSGANVLT
TRBV20-1	TRBJ2-7	STDGRTSGAYEQY
TRBV5-5	.	ASSLVAGASEQY
TRBV7-3	TRBJ2-5	ASSLTSSAQETQY
TRBV20-1	TRBJ2-7	SARASYSSYEQY
TRBV7-9	TRBJ2-3	ASSLGSSGRTDTQY
TRBV7-9	TRBJ1-2	ASRPLTGGGYT
TRBV7-2	TRBJ2-5	ASTRSGTSGETQY
TRBV5-1	TRBJ2-7	ASSSQAGVSDEQY
TRBV11-2	TRBJ2-1	ASGPGQGAGEQF
TRBV7-7	TRBJ2-5	ASSLVAGLVNEQY
TRBV7-2	TRBJ2-3	ASSVAGGSYNDTQY
TRBV20-1	TRBJ2-1	SARDLWETRHEQF
TRBV30	TRBJ2-1	AWSAGRPKDGMNEQF
TRBV4-3	TRBJ2-3	ASSQGGLAGTDTQY
TRBV28	TRBJ2-3	ASRRMTDTQY
TRBV7-8	TRBJ2-7	ASNQRHGPYEQY
TRBV20-1	TRBJ2-7	SLWVNSYEQY
TRBV20-1	TRBJ2-1	SAYSGGSSYNEQF
TRBV6-5	TRBJ2-3	ASSYLSKRSTDTQY
TRBV12-3/TRBV12-4	TRBJ2-4	ASSIGQGPKNIQY
TRBV5-1	TRBJ1-2	ASSPAVGDGYT
TRBV30	TRBJ2-3	AWRPGTGRASTDTQY
TRBV6-6	TRBJ2-3	ASKAQGASDTQY
TRBV29-1	TRBJ2-3	SAIAGGGTDTQY
TRBV29-1	TRBJ2-1	SVEDPLAEEYNEQF
TRBV6-2/TRBV6-3	TRBJ2-1	ASTIAGGPSEQF
TRBV28	TRBJ2-7	ASKPPGTGGARSEQY